Sequencing of this TCR beta chain was carried out in a study of cytomegalovirus exposure and HLA in healthy donors. Per the germline V gene, CDR1 is SGHTA and CDR2 is FQGTGA. V was clipped by 3 bases and J by 4 bases, with 9 bases between them. The CDR3 is made up of 13 amino acids. Study outcomes and limitations: Excluded: some indistinguishable V segments such as TRBV6-2 and TRBV6-3.

Primers included in the PCR were 60 Vbeta and 13 Jbeta primers. Profiled with immunoSEQ multiplex PCR; TCRdb holds only in-frame clones, not every one. The table has under 150,000 clones, about four fifths seen once; the top ten hold 2.8%. In regard to this clone: The antigen is not known.

The rearrangement links TRBV7-3 to TRBJ1-2, with D possibly being TRBD1 (5 bases). The sample consisted of PBMCs. The TCR was taken from a male donor in good health and CMV-seronegative. DNA for the CDR3: TGTGCCAGCAGCTTGCGTACAGGCTATGGCTACACCTTC. Encoded protein: CASSLRTGYGYTF.